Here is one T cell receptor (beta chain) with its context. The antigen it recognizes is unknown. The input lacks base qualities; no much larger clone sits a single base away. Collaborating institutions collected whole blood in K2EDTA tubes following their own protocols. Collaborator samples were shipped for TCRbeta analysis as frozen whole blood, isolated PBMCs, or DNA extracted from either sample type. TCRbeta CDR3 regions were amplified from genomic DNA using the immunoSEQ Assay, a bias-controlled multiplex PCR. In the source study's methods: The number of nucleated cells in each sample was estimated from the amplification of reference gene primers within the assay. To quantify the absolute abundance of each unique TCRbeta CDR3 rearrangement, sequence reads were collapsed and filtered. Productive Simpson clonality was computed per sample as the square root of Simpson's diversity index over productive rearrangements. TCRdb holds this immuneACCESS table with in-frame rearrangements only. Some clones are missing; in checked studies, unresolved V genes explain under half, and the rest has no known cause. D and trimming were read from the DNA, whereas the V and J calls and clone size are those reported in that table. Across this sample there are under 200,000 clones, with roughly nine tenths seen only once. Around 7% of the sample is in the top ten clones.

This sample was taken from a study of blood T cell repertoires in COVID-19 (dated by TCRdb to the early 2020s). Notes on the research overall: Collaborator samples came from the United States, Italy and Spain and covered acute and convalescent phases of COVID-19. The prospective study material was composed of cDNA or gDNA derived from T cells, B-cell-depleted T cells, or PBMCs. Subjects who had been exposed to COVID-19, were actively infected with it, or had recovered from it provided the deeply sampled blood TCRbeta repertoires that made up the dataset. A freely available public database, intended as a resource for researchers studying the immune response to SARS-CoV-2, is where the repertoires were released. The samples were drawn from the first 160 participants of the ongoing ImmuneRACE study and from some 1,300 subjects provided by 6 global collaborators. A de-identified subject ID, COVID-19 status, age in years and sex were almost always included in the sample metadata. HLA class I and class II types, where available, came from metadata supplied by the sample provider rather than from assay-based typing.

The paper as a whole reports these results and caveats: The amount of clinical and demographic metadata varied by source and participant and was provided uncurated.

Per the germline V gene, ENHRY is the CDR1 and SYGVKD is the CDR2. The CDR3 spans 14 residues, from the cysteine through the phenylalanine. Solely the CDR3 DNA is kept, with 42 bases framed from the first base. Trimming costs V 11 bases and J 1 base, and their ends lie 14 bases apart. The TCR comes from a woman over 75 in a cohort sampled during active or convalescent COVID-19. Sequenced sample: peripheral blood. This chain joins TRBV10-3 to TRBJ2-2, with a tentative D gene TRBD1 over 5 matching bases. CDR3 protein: CAAGLAMNTGELFF. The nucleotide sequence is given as TGTGCCGCAGGGTTGGCTATGAACACCGGGGAGCTGTTTTTT.